Shown below are 8 T cell receptor beta chains from a single sample sequenced in a study of human T cells and chemical hapten exposure. Each CDR3 protein gets one entry after TCRdb re-called the RACE reads with MiXCR. The sample yields about 120,000 distinct CDR3 sequences, about 13% seen once. Documented time point: pre-sensitization, week 0. Treatment: therapeutic diphenylcyclopropenone sensitization with weekly scalp DPC. The starting material was whole blood, obtained in connection with sensitization to the hapten diphenylcyclopropenone (DPC). The receptors here all came from a woman aged 18-35 years with alopecia areata. Some clones in this sample may be carry-over from other donors' samples.

The CDR3 sequence: CASSELGRGQISSGNTIYF. Written as DNA, the CDR3 is TGTGCCAGCAGTGAATTAGGAAGGGGACAGATTTCTTCTGGAAACACCATATATTTT. The chain recombines TRBV25-1 with TRBJ1-3; the match to TRBD1 covers 7 bases. The germline gives CDR1 MGHDK, CDR2 SYGVNS. The CDR3 runs to 19 residues. V lost 1 base and J lost 1; bases outside the gene matches: 13.

The chain employs TRBV12-5 and TRBJ2-2; 7 bases line up with TRBD1. The ends lost 6 bases at V and 5 bases at J; junction bases unmatched: 15. The germline V gene has CDR1 LGHNT and CDR2 FRNRAP. CDR3 length equals 17 residues. The CDR3, as DNA: TGTGCTAGTGGCCCGACAGGGTACCCTATAGTTACCGGGGAGCTGTTTTTT. This gives the protein CASGPTGYPIVTGELFF.

The rearrangement links TRBV2 to TRBJ2-5; 7 nucleotides match TRBD2. The germline CDR1 and CDR2 sequences are SNHLY and FYNNEI. This CDR3 spans 15 amino acids. V shed 3 bases and J 5 bases; nucleotides not matched to a gene: 9. The CDR3 sequence: CASSEERGSAETQYF. CDR3 coding DNA: TGTGCCAGCAGTGAGGAGCGGGGATCAGCTGAGACCCAGTACTTC.

This clonotype was found a few times. V usage is TRBV28 and J usage is TRBJ2-3; 9 positions agree with TRBD2. CDR3 size: 13 residues. J lost 2 bases, V lost 11 bases, and 5 bases had no gene match. The germline CDR1 and CDR2 sequences are MDHEN and SYDVKM. The CDR3 coding sequence is TGTGCCTCCCTAGCGGGGACCACAGATACGCAGTATTTT. Protein sequence: CASLAGTTDTQYF.

V and J are TRBV5-4 and TRBJ2-3, with D possibly TRBD2 on 5 matching bases. Germline loops: CDR1 SGHNT, CDR2 YYREEE (reference sequence). Trimming removed 4 bases at V and 3 bases at J, with 18 bases between. This CDR3 is built from 16 residues. The CDR3 nucleotides read TGTGCCAGCAGCCGGCTTGGGAGCGGTGGGACAGATACGCAGTATTTT. This encodes CASSRLGSGGTDTQYF.

This clonotype was detected a few times. The rearrangement links TRBV7-6 to TRBJ2-3, with TRBD2 matching 13 bases. V was clipped by 3 bases and J by 2 bases; unmatched bases: 5. This CDR3 has 17 residues. Germline assignment: CDR1 SGHVS and CDR2 FNYEAQ. For the CDR3, the DNA is TGTGCCAGCAGCTTTGGACTAGCGGGGGCTAACACAGATACGCAGTATTTT. This sequence encodes CASSFGLAGANTDTQYF.

This clonotype showed up just a few times. The chain is built from TRBV18 and TRBJ1-3, with D tentatively TRBD1 (5 bases). There are 16 residues in the CDR3. The germline V gene encodes CDR1 KGHSH and CDR2 LQKENI. V was pared by 3 bases and J by 0 bases, with 12 bases between. The CDR3 DNA reads as TGTGCCAGCTCACCGGGAGGGGCAGTCTCTGGAAACACCATATATTTT. Protein sequence: CASSPGGAVSGNTIYF. The full variable domain, completed using reference TRBV18 and TRBJ1-3, is NAGVMQNPRHLVRRRGQEARLRCSPMKGHSHVYWYRQLPEEGLKFMVYLQKENIIDESGMPKERFSAEFPKEGPSILRIQQVVRGDSAAYFCASSPGGAVSGNTIYFGEGSWLTVV.

CDR3 sequence reads: CASSPLRDKSTDTQYF. The CDR3 DNA follows: TGTGCCAGCAGTCCACTCCGGGACAAAAGCACAGATACGCAGTATTTT. V gene TRBV7-9 combines with J gene TRBJ2-3; D perhaps matches TRBD1 (6 bases). Trimming shortened V by 6 bases and J by 0 bases, and 16 bases separated the two germline ends. Germline assignment: CDR1 SEHNR and CDR2 FQNEAQ (reference sequence). This CDR3 region has 16 residues.